Shown below are 2 T cell receptor beta chains from a single sample sequenced in a study of cytomegalovirus exposure and HLA in healthy donors. The PCR had 60 Vbeta and 13 Jbeta primers. TCRdb's table, derived via immunoSEQ multiplex PCR, lists solely in-frame clones and lacks some. The sample comprises 200,000 or so clones, 80% to 85% of which are singletons, and less than 7% rests with the top ten. Source material: PBMCs. These receptors were taken from a middle-aged man in good health and CMV-seropositive.

This clone has just a few counts. The rearrangement uses TRBV2 and TRBJ2-2, with 9 bases lining up with TRBD1. V gave up 4 bases and J gave up 5 bases; unmatched junction bases: 2. CDR1 SNHLY and CDR2 FYNNEI come from the germline V gene. The CDR3 is 14 residues long. The CDR3: CASSGQGGTGELFF. The CDR3 region has the DNA TGTGCCAGCAGTGGACAGGGGGGAACCGGGGAGCTGTTTTTT. Using reference TRBV2 and TRBJ2-2 for the parts outside the CDR3, the full variable domain is EPEVTQTPSHQVTQMGQEVILRCVPISNHLYFYWYRQILGQKVEFLVSFYNNEISEKSEIFDDQFSVERPDGSNFTLKIRSTKLEDSAMYFCASSGQGGTGELFFGEGSRLTVL.

This chain joins TRBV18 and TRBJ2-3; TRBD2 might be the D (6 bases). CDR1 and CDR2 (germline): KGHSH, LQKENI. V was trimmed by 2 bases and J by 4 bases, leaving 13 bases between them. There are 15 residues in the CDR3. Here the CDR3 DNA reads TGTGCCAGCTCACCAGGGCTAGCGCTCTCAGATACGCAGTATTTT. This codes for CASSPGLALSDTQYF.